A selection of T cell receptor beta chains follows, all from one sample in a study of blood T cell repertoires in COVID-19. Assay used: immunoSEQ multiplex PCR; TCRdb lists only in-frame clones, some missing. Of approximately 210,000 clones in the sample, approximately 86% are singletons; the top ten hold 0.8% to 0.95%. The sample comprised peripheral blood. The receptors stem from a man in his fifties or sixties with COVID-19, enrolled during active disease. Both conserved end residues are part of each CDR3. D genes are given only for firm matches. Clone size is given for some rows only: seen once, a few or many times, or a class if the clone is expanded.

j_call,v_call,clone_size,d_call,cdr3_aa,cdr3_nt
TRBJ1-1,TRBV29-1,.,.,CSVVGQGTEAFF,TGCAGCGTCGTCGGGCAGGGCACTGAAGCTTTCTTT
TRBJ2-2,TRBV5-1,once,.,CASTPSGEGDTGELFF,TGCGCCAGCACCCCGTCGGGGGAGGGGGACACCGGGGAGCTGTTTTTT
TRBJ2-1,TRBV5-4,.,.,CASSSQRSEQFF,TGTGCCAGCAGCTCCCAGCGCAGTGAGCAGTTCTTC
TRBJ2-7,TRBV29-1,.,.,CSVGRSYEQYF,TGCAGCGTTGGCAGATCCTACGAGCAGTACTTC
TRBJ2-1,TRBV28,.,.,CASSTTQMSGQFF,TGTGCCAGCAGCACCACCCAGATGTCGGGGCAGTTCTTC
TRBJ2-1,TRBV7-8,.,TRBD1,CASSFRDRGDEQFF,TGTGCCAGCAGCTTCCGGGACAGGGGCGATGAGCAGTTCTTC
TRBJ1-1,TRBV19,.,.,CASSPRSAMNTEAFF,TGTGCCAGTAGTCCACGATCCGCGATGAACACTGAAGCTTTCTTT
TRBJ1-6,TRBV15,.,.,CATSRRVRNSPLHF,TGTGCCACCAGCAGGCGAGTGCGGAATTCACCCCTCCACTTT
TRBJ2-7,TRBV7-2,.,.,CASSLGGLAYEQYF,TGTGCCAGCAGCTTAGGGGGACTTGCCTACGAGCAGTACTTC
TRBJ1-1,TRBV28,.,.,CASSLRGREAFF,TGTGCCAGCAGTTTGCGGGGACGAGAAGCTTTCTTT
TRBJ1-1,TRBV5-6,.,.,CASSLGTTEAFF,TGTGCCAGCAGCTTGGGGACAACTGAAGCTTTCTTT
TRBJ1-2,TRBV5-1,.,.,CASSLTGRTGYTF,TGCGCCAGCAGCTTGACAGGGCGGACGGGCTACACCTTC
TRBJ1-1,TRBV20-1,.,.,CSASTGGRTEAFF,TGCAGTGCTAGTACGGGGGGGAGAACTGAAGCTTTCTTT
TRBJ1-5,TRBV2,once,.,CASSELSYNQPQHF,TGTGCCAGCAGTGAACTCAGTTACAATCAGCCCCAGCATTTT
TRBJ1-2,TRBV6-5,.,TRBD1,CATLSGTDYGYTF,TGTGCCACCCTTAGCGGGACAGACTATGGCTACACCTTC
TRBJ1-3,TRBV30,.,.,CAWSAYSGNTIYF,TGTGCCTGGAGTGCTTACTCTGGAAACACCATATATTTT
TRBJ2-7,TRBV4-3,.,.,CASSQGTGHNEQYF,TGCGCCAGCAGCCAAGGTACAGGGCACAACGAGCAGTACTTC
TRBJ2-5,TRBV5-4,.,TRBD2,CASSFQRELGETQYF,TGTGCCAGCAGCTTCCAGCGGGAGCTCGGTGAGACCCAGTACTTC
TRBJ1-1,TRBV12-5,.,.,CASGLVLNPSRLETEAFF,TGTGCTAGTGGTTTGGTCCTTAACCCATCGAGGTTGGAGACTGAAGCTTTCTTT
TRBJ2-1,TRBV7-3,.,.,CASSPGGYNEQFF,TGTGCCAGCAGCCCTGGAGGGTACAATGAGCAGTTCTTC
TRBJ1-5,TRBV18,.,.,CASSLYRDSNQPQHF,TGTGCCAGCTCACTTTACCGAGATAGCAATCAGCCCCAGCATTTT
TRBJ1-6,TRBV18,.,TRBD1,CASSAGTGATTNSPLHF,TGTGCCAGCTCAGCCGGGACAGGGGCGACTACTAATTCACCCCTCCACTTT
TRBJ2-1,TRBV5-4,.,.,CASSVDSSSYNEQFF,TGTGCCAGCAGCGTGGACAGCAGCTCCTACAATGAGCAGTTCTTC
TRBJ1-1,TRBV27,.,.,CASSPTMNTEAFF,TGTGCCAGCAGTCCAACTATGAACACTGAAGCTTTCTTT
TRBJ1-1,TRBV12-3/TRBV12-4,.,TRBD1,CASRQGVSEAFF,TGTGCCAGCAGACAGGGGGTCTCTGAAGCTTTCTTT
TRBJ1-1,TRBV10-3,.,.,CAIRDRTMNTEAFF,TGTGCCATCAGGGACAGAACTATGAACACTGAAGCTTTCTTT